This TCR beta chain was sequenced in a study of blood T cell repertoires in COVID-19. V lost 9 bases to trimming and J lost 6 bases; unmatched junction nucleotides: 6. This CDR3 contains 13 residues. Here immunoSEQ multiplex PCR was the method, and the copy in TCRdb shows in-frame clones only, minus some. The table shows a few hundred thousand clones, with 70% to 90% occurring only once. Sequencing input: PBMCs or T cells enriched from blood (not recorded which). This receptor was obtained from a man younger than 45 who had recovered from COVID-19. The rearrangement uses TRBV12-3 or TRBV12-4 and TRBJ2-2; 8 bases agree with TRBD1. For the CDR3, the DNA is TGTGCCAGTATGGACAGGGCATCCGGGGAGCTGTTTTTT. Translated: CASMDRASGELFF.